Below, 21 T cell receptor beta chains from the same sample are listed, as sequenced in a study of post-analysis software for immune sequencing data. cDNA libraries for TCR beta contained unique molecular identifiers. MiXCR, run by TCRdb on the PCR reads, gives a single entry per CDR3 protein. The top ten hold around 0.56% of the sample, which has roughly 800,000 distinct CDR3 sequences, 30% seen once. For these TCRs, the target antigens are not known. Findings and limits, study-wide: Five TRBV segments occurring more often in patients than controls included TRBV5-6, TRBV5-1 and TRBV20-1.

Sample: blood. The receptors originated from a girl between 10 and 17 years old with multiple sclerosis.

The chain is built from TRBV14 and TRBJ2-7; 9 bases agree with TRBD1. The CDR3 extends over 16 amino acids. V gave up 5 bases and J gave up 3 bases; unmatched junction bases: 11. Germline CDR1 reads SGHDN; CDR2 reads FVKESK. The CDR3 coding sequence is TGTGCCAGCAGCTTGGGACAGGGTTTGTATCGCTACGAGCAGTACTTC. It codes for CASSLGQGLYRYEQYF.

The gene calls are TRBV28 and TRBJ2-2; D possibly matches TRBD1 or TRBD2 (5 bases each). V was trimmed by 2 bases and J by 3 bases, leaving 13 bases between them. The CDR3 is made up of 16 amino acids. Germline values: CDR1 MDHEN, CDR2 SYDVKM. In nucleotides, the CDR3 is TGTGCCAGCAGTTTAATTGAGGGACCGGACACCGGGGAGCTGTTTTTT. It translates to CASSLIEGPDTGELFF. Full variable domain (remainder filled in from reference TRBV28 and TRBJ2-2): DVKVTQSSRYLVKRTGEKVFLECVQDMDHENMFWYRQDPGLGLRLIYFSYDVKMKEKGDIPEGYSVSREKKERFSLILESASTNQTSMYLCASSLIEGPDTGELFFGEGSRLTVL.

The rearrangement links TRBV4-1 to TRBJ1-5, with 7 bases aligning to TRBD1. Per the germline V gene, CDR1 is MGHRA and CDR2 is YSYEKL. The CDR3 is 16 amino acids. V shed 4 bases, J shed 3 bases, and the junction held 9 bases outside the gene matches. The DNA of the CDR3 is TGCGCCAGCAGCCCGGGATACGACAGGGTCAATCAGCCCCAGCATTTT. It encodes CASSPGYDRVNQPQHF.

The chain joins TRBV5-1 to TRBJ2-1; D is unclear. The germline gives CDR1 SGHRS, CDR2 YFSETQ. V lost 4 bases and J lost 6, with 14 bases in between. This CDR3 has 14 residues. For the CDR3, the DNA is TGCGCCAGCAGCCCCTTTTCCCAACCCAATGAGCAGTTCTTC. Translating gives CASSPFSQPNEQFF.

As regards this clonotype: A read error is possible here, since a much larger clone lies one base away. The chain uses TRBV29-1 and TRBJ2-7; unclear D gene. The J call may be incorrect, as the DNA end agrees better with TRBJ2-4. Germline V gene sequence: CDR1 SQVTM, CDR2 ANQGSEA. The CDR3 runs 12 residues. In DNA, the CDR3 is TGCAGCGTTGAAGGTCGGCGGAGCATTCAGTACTTC. As protein: CSVEGRRSIQYF.

As to this clonotype: An end of the junction does not agree with germline; a read error may underlie this. The chain uses TRBV11-2 and TRBJ2-3, with TRBD2 matching over 10 bases. Germline loops: CDR1 SGHAT, CDR2 FQNNGV. This CDR3 is built from 19 residues. The DNA for the CDR3 is TGTGCCAGTAGCTTATCGGACCTTGGACTAGCGGCTTTCACAGATACGCAGTATTTT. Translating gives CASSLSDLGLAAFTDTQYF.

V gene TRBV27 combines with J gene TRBJ2-7; 9 nucleotides align to TRBD1. V lost 5 bases to trimming and J lost 6 bases; unmatched junction nucleotides: 8. Germline CDR1 MNHEY, CDR2 SMNVEV (reference sequence). The CDR3 consists of 14 residues. The CDR3 loop is CASSPAGQGTEQYF. The CDR3, as DNA: TGTGCCAGCAGTCCTGCCGGACAGGGGACCGAGCAGTACTTC.

There are a few counts of this clonotype. The CDR3 region is CASSSGDSTGPETQYF. The CDR3 DNA reads TGCGCCAGCAGCTCTGGAGACAGTACCGGTCCGGAGACCCAGTACTTC. The V and J genes are TRBV5-1 and TRBJ2-5; possibly TRBD1 for D (5 bases). V shed 3 bases and J shed 5 bases, with 20 bases lying between them. CDR1 is SGHRS and CDR2 is YFSETQ in the germline V gene. The CDR3 has 16 amino acids.

This clonotype showed up just a few times. J is TRBJ2-1 and V is TRBV20-1; D perhaps matches TRBD2 (5 bases). Deletions cut 3 bases from V and 5 bases from J, with 14 bases between. Germline-derived CDR1 and CDR2 are DFQATT and SNEGSKA (reference sequence). This CDR3 has 14 residues. The CDR3 reads CSASLPAEDNEQFF. CDR3 DNA: TGCAGTGCTAGCCTCCCAGCGGAGGACAATGAGCAGTTCTTC.

The gene calls are TRBV13 and TRBJ2-7, with 7 nucleotides matching TRBD1. There are 14 residues in the CDR3. In germline, CDR1 is PRHDT, CDR2 FYEKMQ (reference sequence). V gave up 5 bases and J gave up 4 bases; unmatched junction bases: 8. In DNA form, the CDR3 reads TGTGCCAGCAGCCATCAGACAGGGCCTTACGAGCAGTACTTC. Translating gives CASSHQTGPYEQYF.

This clonotype was seen a handful of times. The rearrangement joins TRBV11-3 to TRBJ2-3, with 7 bases that match TRBD1. This CDR3 has 17 amino acids. CDR1 is SGHNT, CDR2 YENEEA, per germline. V shed 11 bases, J shed 5 bases, and the junction held 22 bases outside the gene matches. The CDR3 region is CAGTAGPNRGEIDTQYF. The CDR3 bases are TGTGCCGGGACAGCAGGTCCCAACCGTGGGGAGATAGATACGCAGTATTTT.

This chain joins TRBV5-1 and TRBJ2-1; the match to TRBD1 covers 10 bases. Germline CDR1 SGHRS, CDR2 YFSETQ. V lost 4 bases, J lost 7 bases, and 11 bases stayed unmatched. The CDR3 runs to 16 residues. CDR3 coding DNA: TGCGCCAGCAGCGCGGGTGGGGGACAGGGGTGGAATGAGCAGTTCTTC. Translation gives CASSAGGGQGWNEQFF.

The genes are TRBV4-1 and TRBJ2-7, with no clear D. The CDR3 length is 15 residues. Trimming stripped 0 bases from V and 3 bases from J, with 12 bases between. The germline gives CDR1 MGHRA, CDR2 YSYEKL. As DNA, the CDR3 is TGCGCCAGCAGCCAAGACCGGTCTCAGATCTACGAGCAGTACTTC. Translation: CASSQDRSQIYEQYF.

The V gene is TRBV5-1, the J gene TRBJ2-5, with D possibly TRBD2 on 5 matching bases. Germline V CDR1 and CDR2: SGHRS, YFSETQ. This CDR3 is 17 amino acids long. Deletions cut 0 bases from V and 1 base from J, with 16 bases between. The CDR3: CASSLVPSGIRQETQYF. CDR3 nucleotides: TGCGCCAGCAGCTTGGTCCCGTCGGGGATACGCCAAGAGACCCAGTACTTC.

As to this clonotype: One base away lies a much larger clone, so this may be a sequencing read error. This chain connects TRBV5-1 to TRBJ2-4; weak D call: TRBD2 (5 bases). The ends were cut back, 0 bases at V and 15 bases at J, with 16 bases in the middle. Germline V lookup: CDR1 SGHRS, CDR2 YFSETQ. CDR3 length equals 13 residues. The CDR3 DNA reads as TGCGCCAGCAGCTTGGGAGGGATCGGCAAGTGGTACTTC. Translation gives CASSLGGIGKWYF.

This clonotype showed up just a few times. This chain connects TRBV7-9 to TRBJ2-1, with D possibly TRBD2 on 5 matching bases. Germline V gene data show CDR1 as SEHNR and CDR2 as FQNEAQ (reference sequence). The CDR3 totals 16 residues. Trimming pared 5 bases from V and 1 base from J, leaving 15 bases between. The CDR3 spells CASSPTRVISYNEQFF. The DNA of the CDR3 is TGTGCCAGCAGCCCTACGCGGGTAATATCCTACAATGAGCAGTTCTTC.

This clonotype was recorded a few times. CDR3 protein: CASSVGTGRGEQYF. The DNA of the CDR3 is TGCGCCAGCAGCGTCGGGACAGGGCGTGGGGAGCAGTACTTC. This sequence joins TRBV5-1 and TRBJ2-7; 9 positions agree with TRBD1. Germline-derived CDR1 and CDR2 are SGHRS and YFSETQ. The CDR3 covers 14 residues. V was pared by 4 bases and J by 7 bases, with 9 bases of the junction left unmatched.

This clonotype was seen repeatedly, ten times or more. The V gene is TRBV7-2, the J gene TRBJ2-5; D may be TRBD1 (6 bases). Per germline, CDR1 SGHTA and CDR2 FQGNSA. Trimming stripped 2 bases from V and 5 bases from J, with 15 bases between. There are 15 residues in the CDR3. CDR3 bases: TGTGCCAGCAGCTTACTGGGGGCCCCCGGGGAGACCCAGTACTTC. Translated: CASSLLGAPGETQYF.

This clonotype was detected a few times. The chain recombines TRBV20-1 with TRBJ2-7; D may be TRBD1 or TRBD2 (5 bases each). V gave up 6 bases and J gave up 0 bases, with 12 bases separating them. The CDR3 consists of 13 residues. Germline CDR1 and CDR2: DFQATT and SNEGSKA (reference sequence). The CDR3 sequence is CSAKDGTSYEQYF. The CDR3 bases are TGCAGTGCCAAAGACGGGACCTCCTACGAGCAGTACTTC.

The chain links TRBV7-2 to TRBJ2-7; D is unclear. The tail of the sequence fits TRBJ2-5 better, so the J call may be wrong. This CDR3 is 12 amino acids long. Germline CDR1 reads SGHTA; CDR2 reads FQGNSA. The CDR3 DNA reads as TGTGCCAGCAGCCCCATCTTGGAGACCCAGTACTTC. As protein: CASSPILETQYF.

The gene calls are TRBV4-1 and TRBJ2-1, with a weak D call TRBD2 (5 bases). With 1 base removed from V and 5 bases from J, the gap between germline ends came to 6 bases. Germline V gene lookup returns CDR1 MGHRA and CDR2 YSYEKL. The CDR3 has 13 amino acids. The chain's CDR3 is CASSQASNNEQFF. CDR3 in DNA: TGCGCCAGCAGCCAAGCTAGCAACAATGAGCAGTTCTTC.